This T cell receptor (beta chain) was captured in a study of OX40 agonist ivuxolimab in advanced cancers. Overall study context: Of the participants, approximately 44% had some prior anti-PD-1, anti-PD-L1 or anti-CTLA-4 therapy, which was allowed.

Clones were read by immunoSEQ multiplex PCR, and TCRdb kept only the in-frame ones, dropping some. This sample has 80,000 or so clones, with more than 70% found just once. The CDR3 totals 15 residues. Per the germline V gene, CDR1 is LGHNA and CDR2 is YNFKEQ. Trimming took off 0 bases at V and 0 bases at J, with 6 bases between the two ends. Source: CD4+ or CD8+ T cells sorted from blood, taken in a trial of the OX40 agonist ivuxolimab. This chain links TRBV4-2 with TRBJ1-3; D not certain. The source of this sequence is an adult with an advanced solid tumor such as melanoma, head and neck, liver or kidney cancer. CDR3 sequence (DNA): TGTGCCAGCAGCCAAGACTTCAACTCTGGAAACACCATATATTTT. Translating gives CASSQDFNSGNTIYF.